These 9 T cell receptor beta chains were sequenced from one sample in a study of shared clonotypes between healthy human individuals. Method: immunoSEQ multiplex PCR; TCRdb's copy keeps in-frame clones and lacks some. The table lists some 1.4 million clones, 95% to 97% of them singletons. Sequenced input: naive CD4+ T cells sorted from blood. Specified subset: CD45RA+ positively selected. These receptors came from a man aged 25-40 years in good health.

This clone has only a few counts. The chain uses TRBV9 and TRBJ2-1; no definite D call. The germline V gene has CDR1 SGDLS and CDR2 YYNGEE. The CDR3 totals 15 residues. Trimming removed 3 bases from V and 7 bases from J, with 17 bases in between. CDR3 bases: TGTGCCAGCAGCGAACGGGCCAAAGATTCGAATGAGCAGTTCTTC. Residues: CASSERAKDSNEQFF.

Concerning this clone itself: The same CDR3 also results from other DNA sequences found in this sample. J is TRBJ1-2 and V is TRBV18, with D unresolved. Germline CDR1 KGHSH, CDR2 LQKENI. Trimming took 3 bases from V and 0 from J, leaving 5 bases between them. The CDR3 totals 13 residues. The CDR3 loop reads CASSPPANYGYTF. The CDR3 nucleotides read TGTGCCAGCTCACCGCCGGCTAACTATGGCTACACCTTC.

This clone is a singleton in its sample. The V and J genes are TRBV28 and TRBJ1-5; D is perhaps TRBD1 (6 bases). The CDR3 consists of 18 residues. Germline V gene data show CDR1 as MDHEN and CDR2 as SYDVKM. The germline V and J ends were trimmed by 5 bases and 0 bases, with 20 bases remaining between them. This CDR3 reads CASSVVDSILRSNQPQHF. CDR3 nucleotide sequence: TGTGCCAGCAGTGTGGTGGACAGTATTCTCCGTAGCAATCAGCCCCAGCATTTT.

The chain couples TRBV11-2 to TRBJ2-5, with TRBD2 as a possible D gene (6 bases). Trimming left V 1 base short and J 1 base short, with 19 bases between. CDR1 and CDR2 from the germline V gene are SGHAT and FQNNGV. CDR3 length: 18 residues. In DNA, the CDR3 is TGTGCCAGCAGCTTAGCCCGGCGCACGGGAGCGATCCAAGAGACCCAGTACTTC. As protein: CASSLARRTGAIQETQYF.

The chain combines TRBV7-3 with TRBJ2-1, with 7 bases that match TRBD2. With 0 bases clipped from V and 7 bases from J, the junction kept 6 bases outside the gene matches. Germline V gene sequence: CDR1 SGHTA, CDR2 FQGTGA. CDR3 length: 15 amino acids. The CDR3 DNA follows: TGTGCCAGCAGCTTAACGGGCCAGGGAGGGAATGAGCAGTTCTTC. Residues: CASSLTGQGGNEQFF.

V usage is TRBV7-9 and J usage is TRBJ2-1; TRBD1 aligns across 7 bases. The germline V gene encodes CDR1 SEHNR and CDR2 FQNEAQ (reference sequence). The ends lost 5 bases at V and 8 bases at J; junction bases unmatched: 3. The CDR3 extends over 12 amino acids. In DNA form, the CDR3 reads TGTGCCAGCAGCATTACAGGGGATGAGCAGTTCTTC. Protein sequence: CASSITGDEQFF.

In nucleotides, the CDR3 is TGTGCCACCAGGGCTAGCGTCAATGAGCAGTTCTTC. The encoded protein is CATRASVNEQFF. J is TRBJ2-1 and V is TRBV27; D possibly corresponds to TRBD2 (6 bases). The germline V gene encodes CDR1 MNHEY and CDR2 SMNVEV (reference sequence). The CDR3 sequence is 12 residues long. The germline V and J ends were trimmed by 10 bases and 6 bases, with 13 bases remaining between them.

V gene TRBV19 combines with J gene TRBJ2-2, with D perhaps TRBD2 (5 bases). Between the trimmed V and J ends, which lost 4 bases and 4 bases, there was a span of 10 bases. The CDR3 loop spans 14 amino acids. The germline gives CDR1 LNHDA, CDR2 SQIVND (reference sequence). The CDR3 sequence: CASSRVGSTGELFF. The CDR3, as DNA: TGTGCCAGTAGTAGGGTGGGGAGCACCGGGGAGCTGTTTTTT.

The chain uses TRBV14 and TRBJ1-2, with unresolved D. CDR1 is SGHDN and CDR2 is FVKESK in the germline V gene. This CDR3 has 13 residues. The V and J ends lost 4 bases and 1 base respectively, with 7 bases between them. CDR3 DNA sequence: TGTGCCAGCAGCCTCACGTTTAACTATGGCTACACCTTC. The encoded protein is CASSLTFNYGYTF. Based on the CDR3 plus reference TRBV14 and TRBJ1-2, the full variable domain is EAGVTQFPSHSVIEKGQTVTLRCDPISGHDNLYWYRRVMGKEIKFLLHFVKESKQDESGMPNNRFLAERTGGTYSTLKVQPAELEDSGVYFCASSLTFNYGYTFGSGTRLTVV.